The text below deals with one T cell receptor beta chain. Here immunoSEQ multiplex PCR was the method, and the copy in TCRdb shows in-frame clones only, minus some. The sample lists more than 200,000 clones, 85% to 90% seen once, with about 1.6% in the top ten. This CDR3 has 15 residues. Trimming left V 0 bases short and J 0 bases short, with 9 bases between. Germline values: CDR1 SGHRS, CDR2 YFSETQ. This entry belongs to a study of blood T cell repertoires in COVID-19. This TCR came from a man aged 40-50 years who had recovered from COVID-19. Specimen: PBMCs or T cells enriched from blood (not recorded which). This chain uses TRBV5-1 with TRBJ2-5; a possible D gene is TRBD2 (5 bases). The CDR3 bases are TGCGCCAGCAGCTTGGCCGGCGGGTACCAAGAGACCCAGTACTTC. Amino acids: CASSLAGGYQETQYF.